Included here is one T cell receptor (beta chain) sequence, with context. Germline loops: CDR1 SGHVS, CDR2 FQNEAQ. CDR3 length: 14 amino acids. The ends were cut back, 3 bases at V and 4 bases at J, with 10 bases in the middle. This sample is drawn from a study of blood T cell repertoires in COVID-19. As for the study in general: Nucleic acid was either cDNA or gDNA, and it came from T cells, B-cell-depleted T cells, or PBMCs.

Repertoires were generated with immunoSEQ multiplex PCR, while TCRdb's copy carries only in-frame clones and drops some. This sample has 85,000 to 130,000 clones, with over 85% found just once. The V gene is TRBV7-8, the J gene TRBJ1-5; the D is unclear. This TCR was recovered from a man between 65 and 80 years old with acute or convalescent COVID-19. The sample taken for sequencing was peripheral blood. CDR3 loop: CASSFFLGNQPQHF. As DNA, the CDR3 is TGTGCCAGCAGCTTCTTCCTCGGGAATCAGCCCCAGCATTTT.